This T cell receptor beta chain derives from a study of OX40 agonist ivuxolimab in advanced cancers. Study information: Clinicians treated patients with ivuxolimab, an agonistic anti-OX40 (CD134) antibody.

Some clones are missing from TCRdb's copy, which holds only in-frame ones; the method was immunoSEQ multiplex PCR. The table shows 65,000 to 75,000 clones, with nearly 90% occurring only once. The CDR3 has 18 amino acids. Germline V CDR1 and CDR2: MGHRA, YSYEKL. V lost 0 bases, J lost 0 bases, and 14 bases lay in between. The TCR was taken from an adult with an advanced solid tumor such as melanoma, head and neck, liver or kidney cancer. The rearrangement joins TRBV4-1 to TRBJ2-2; TRBD1 is a possible D gene (6 bases). This material consisted of CD4+ or CD8+ T cells sorted from blood, taken in a trial of the OX40 agonist ivuxolimab. The chain's CDR3 is CASSQDHYRDANTGELFF. As DNA, the CDR3 is TGCGCCAGCAGCCAAGACCACTACAGGGACGCGAACACCGGGGAGCTGTTTTTT.